This T cell receptor beta chain was identified in a study of CD4 T cell repertoires in COVID-19. Per the germline V gene, CDR1 is MDHEN and CDR2 is SYDVKM. The CDR3 sequence is 13 residues long. V was trimmed by 1 base and J by 3 bases, leaving 7 bases between them. This table comes from immunoSEQ multiplex PCR, and its TCRdb copy is limited to in-frame clones, with some not included. The data show about 75,000 clones, with around four fifths seen just once and approximately 0.6% held by the top ten. This chain links TRBV28 with TRBJ2-7; tentative D call: TRBD2 (5 bases). This clonotype was sampled from a human donor who had COVID-19. Sequenced material: CD4+ T cells from peripheral blood, taken after recovery from COVID-19. CDR3 sequence (DNA): TGTGCCAGCAGTTTATTCCGGGGCTACGAGCAGTACTTC. It is translated as CASSLFRGYEQYF.